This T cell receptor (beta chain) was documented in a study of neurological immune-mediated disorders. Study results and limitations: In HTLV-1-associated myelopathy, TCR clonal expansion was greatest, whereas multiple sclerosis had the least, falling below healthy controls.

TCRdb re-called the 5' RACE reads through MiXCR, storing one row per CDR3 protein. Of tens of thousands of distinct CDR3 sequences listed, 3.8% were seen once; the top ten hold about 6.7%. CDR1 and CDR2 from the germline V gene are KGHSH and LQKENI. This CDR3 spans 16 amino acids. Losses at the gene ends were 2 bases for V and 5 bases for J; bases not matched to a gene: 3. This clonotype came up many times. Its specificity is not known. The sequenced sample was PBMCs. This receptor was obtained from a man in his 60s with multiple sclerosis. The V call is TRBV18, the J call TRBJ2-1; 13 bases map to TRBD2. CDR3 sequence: CASSPGLAGVDNEQFF. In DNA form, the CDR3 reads TGTGCCAGCTCACCAGGACTAGCGGGAGTAGACAATGAGCAGTTCTTC.